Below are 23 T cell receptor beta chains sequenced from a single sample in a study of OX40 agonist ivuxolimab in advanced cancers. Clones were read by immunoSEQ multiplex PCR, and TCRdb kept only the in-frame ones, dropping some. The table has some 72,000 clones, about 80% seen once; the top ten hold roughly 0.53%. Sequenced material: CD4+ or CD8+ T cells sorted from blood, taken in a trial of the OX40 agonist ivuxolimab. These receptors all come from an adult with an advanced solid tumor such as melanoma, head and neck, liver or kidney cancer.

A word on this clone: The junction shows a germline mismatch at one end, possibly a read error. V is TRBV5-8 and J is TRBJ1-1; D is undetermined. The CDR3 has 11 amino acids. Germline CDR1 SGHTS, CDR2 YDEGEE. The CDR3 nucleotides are TGTGCCAGCAGCTTGAAGACTGAAGCTTTCTTT. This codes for CASSLKTEAFF.

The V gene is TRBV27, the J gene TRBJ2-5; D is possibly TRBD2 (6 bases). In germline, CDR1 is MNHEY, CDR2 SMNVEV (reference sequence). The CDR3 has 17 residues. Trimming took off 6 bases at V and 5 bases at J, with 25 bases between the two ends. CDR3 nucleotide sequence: TGTGCCAGCAGGGCAGTCGGGACTCGCAGGTCGTGGGAGACCCAGTACTTC. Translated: CASRAVGTRRSWETQYF.

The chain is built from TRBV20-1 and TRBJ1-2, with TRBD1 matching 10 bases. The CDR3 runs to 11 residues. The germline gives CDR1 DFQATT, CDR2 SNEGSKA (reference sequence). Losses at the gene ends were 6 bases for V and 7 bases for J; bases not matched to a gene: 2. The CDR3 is CSARTGGGYTF. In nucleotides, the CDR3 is TGCAGTGCGCGGACAGGGGGTGGCTACACCTTC.

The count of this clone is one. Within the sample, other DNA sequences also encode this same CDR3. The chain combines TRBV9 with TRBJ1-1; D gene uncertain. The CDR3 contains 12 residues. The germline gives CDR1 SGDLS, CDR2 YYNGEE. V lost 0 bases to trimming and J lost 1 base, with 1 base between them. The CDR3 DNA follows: TGTGCCAGCAGCGTAGAGAACACTGAAGCTTTCTTT. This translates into CASSVENTEAFF.

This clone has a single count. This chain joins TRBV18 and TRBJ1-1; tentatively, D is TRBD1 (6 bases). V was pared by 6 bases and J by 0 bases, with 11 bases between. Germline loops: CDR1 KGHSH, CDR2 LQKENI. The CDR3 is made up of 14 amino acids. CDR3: CASSPDRLNTEAFF. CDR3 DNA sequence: TGTGCCAGCTCGCCGGACAGACTGAACACTGAAGCTTTCTTT.

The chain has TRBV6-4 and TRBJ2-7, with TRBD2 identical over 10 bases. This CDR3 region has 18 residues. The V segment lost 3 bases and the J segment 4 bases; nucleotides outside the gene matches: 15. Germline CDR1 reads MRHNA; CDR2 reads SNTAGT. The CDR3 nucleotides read TGTGCCAGCAGTGATTCGAGCGGGAGGGTCAGAAACTCATACGAGCAGTACTTC. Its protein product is CASSDSSGRVRNSYEQYF.

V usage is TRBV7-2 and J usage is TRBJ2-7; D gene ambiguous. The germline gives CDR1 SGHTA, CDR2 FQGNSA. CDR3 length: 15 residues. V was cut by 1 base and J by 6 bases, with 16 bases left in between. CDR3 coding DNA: TGTGCCAGCAGCTTAGTTAAGGGCGCTTCGGGCGAGCAGTACTTC. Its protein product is CASSLVKGASGEQYF.

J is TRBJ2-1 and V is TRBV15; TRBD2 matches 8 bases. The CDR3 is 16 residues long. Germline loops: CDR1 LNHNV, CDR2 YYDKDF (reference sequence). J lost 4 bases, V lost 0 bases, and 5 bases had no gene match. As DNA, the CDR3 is TGTGCCACCAGCAGAGATTCGGGACTAGGGTACAATGAGCAGTTCTTC. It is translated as CATSRDSGLGYNEQFF.

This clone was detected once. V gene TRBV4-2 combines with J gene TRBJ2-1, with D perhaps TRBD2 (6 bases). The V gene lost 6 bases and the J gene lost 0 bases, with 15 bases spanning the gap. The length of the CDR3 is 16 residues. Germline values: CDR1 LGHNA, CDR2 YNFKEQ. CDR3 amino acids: CASRQDGGRSYNEQFF. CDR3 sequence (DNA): TGTGCCAGCAGACAGGACGGAGGGCGCTCCTACAATGAGCAGTTCTTC.

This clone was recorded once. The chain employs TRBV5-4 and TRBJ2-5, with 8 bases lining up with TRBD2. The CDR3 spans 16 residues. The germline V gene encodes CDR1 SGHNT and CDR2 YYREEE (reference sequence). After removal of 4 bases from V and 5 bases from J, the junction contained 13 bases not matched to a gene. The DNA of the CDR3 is TGTGCCAGCAGCGATCCCACCCGGGAGGGCCGGGAGACCCAGTACTTC. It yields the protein CASSDPTREGRETQYF.

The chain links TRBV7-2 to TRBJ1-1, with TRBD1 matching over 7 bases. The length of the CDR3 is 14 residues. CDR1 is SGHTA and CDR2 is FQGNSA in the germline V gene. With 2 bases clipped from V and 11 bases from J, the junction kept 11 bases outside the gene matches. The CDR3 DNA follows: TGTGCCAGCAGCTTATCCAGGACAGGCGCCGCCGCTTTCTTT. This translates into CASSLSRTGAAAFF.

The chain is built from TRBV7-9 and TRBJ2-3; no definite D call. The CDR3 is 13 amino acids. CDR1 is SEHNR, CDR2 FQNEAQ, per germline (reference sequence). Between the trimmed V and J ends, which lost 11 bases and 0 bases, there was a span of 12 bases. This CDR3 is CAGVPASTDTQYF. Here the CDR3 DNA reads TGTGCCGGGGTCCCTGCTAGCACAGATACGCAGTATTTT. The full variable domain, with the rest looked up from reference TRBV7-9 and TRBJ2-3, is DTGVSQNPRHKITKRGQNVTFRCDPISEHNRLYWYRQTLGQGPEFLTYFQNEAQLEKSRLLSDRFSAERPKGSFSTLEIQRTEQGDSAMYLCAGVPASTDTQYFGPGTRLTVL.

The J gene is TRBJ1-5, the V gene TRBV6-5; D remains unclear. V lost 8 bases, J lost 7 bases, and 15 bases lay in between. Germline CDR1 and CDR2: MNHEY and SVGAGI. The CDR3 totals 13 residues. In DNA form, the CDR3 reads TGTGCCAGCGCTGGGAGTTTCCGGCAGCCCCAGCATTTT. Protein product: CASAGSFRQPQHF.

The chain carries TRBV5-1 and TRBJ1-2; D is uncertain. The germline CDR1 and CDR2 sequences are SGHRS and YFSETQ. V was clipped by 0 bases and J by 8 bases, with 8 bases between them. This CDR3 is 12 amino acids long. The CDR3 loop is CASSLENAGYTF. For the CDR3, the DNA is TGCGCCAGCAGCTTGGAAAACGCGGGCTACACCTTC.

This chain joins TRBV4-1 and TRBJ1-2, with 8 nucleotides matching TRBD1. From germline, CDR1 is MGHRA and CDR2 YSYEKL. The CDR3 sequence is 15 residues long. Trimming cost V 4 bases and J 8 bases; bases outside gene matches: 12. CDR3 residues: CASSLLGQGVFGYTF. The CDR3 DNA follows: TGCGCCAGCAGCCTTCTTGGACAGGGAGTCTTCGGCTACACCTTC.

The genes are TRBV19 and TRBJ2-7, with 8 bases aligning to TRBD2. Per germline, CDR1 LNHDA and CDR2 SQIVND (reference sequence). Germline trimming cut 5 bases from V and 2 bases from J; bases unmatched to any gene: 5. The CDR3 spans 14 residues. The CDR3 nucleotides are TGTGCCAGTAGTGCGACTAGCGTCACCTACGAGCAGTACTTC. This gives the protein CASSATSVTYEQYF.

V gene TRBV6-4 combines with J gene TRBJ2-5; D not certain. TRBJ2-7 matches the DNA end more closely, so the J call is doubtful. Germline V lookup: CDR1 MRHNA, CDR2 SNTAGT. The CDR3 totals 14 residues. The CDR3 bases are TGTGCCAGCAGTGACTCGGACCCCCACTACGAGCAGTACTTC. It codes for CASSDSDPHYEQYF.

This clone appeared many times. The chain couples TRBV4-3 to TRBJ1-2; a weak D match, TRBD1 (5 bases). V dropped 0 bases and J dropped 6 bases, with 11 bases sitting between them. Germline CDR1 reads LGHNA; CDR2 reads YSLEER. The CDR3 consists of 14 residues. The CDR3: CASSQESWGDGYTF. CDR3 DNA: TGCGCCAGCAGCCAAGAGAGTTGGGGGGATGGCTACACCTTC.

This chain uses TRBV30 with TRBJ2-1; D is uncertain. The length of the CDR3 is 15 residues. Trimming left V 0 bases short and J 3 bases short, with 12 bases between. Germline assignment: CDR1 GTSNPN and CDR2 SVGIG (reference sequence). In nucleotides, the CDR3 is TGTGCCTGGAGTGTACGGCGGACCGTCTACAATGAGCAGTTCTTC. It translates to CAWSVRRTVYNEQFF.

The CDR3 here is CASSPPGLAESQFF. CDR3 sequence (DNA): TGTGCCAGCTCACCACCTGGACTAGCGGAGTCCCAGTTCTTC. The V and J genes are TRBV18 and TRBJ2-1; 10 bases are shared with TRBD2. CDR1 is KGHSH, CDR2 LQKENI, per germline. Germline trimming cut 0 bases from V and 13 bases from J; bases unmatched to any gene: 6. The CDR3 has 14 residues.

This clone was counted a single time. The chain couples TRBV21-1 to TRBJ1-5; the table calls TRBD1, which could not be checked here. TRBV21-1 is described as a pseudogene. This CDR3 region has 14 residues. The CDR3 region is CASSFTGTPQPQHF. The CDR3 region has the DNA TGTGCCAGCAGTTTCACAGGGACCCCTCAGCCCCAGCATTTT.

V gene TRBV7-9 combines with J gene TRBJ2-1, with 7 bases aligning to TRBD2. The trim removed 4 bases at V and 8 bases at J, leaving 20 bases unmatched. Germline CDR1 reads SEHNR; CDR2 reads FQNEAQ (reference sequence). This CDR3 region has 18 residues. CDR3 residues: CASSSPRSGGRSVYEQFF. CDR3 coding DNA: TGTGCCAGCAGCTCCCCTCGGTCTGGCGGGAGATCCGTATATGAGCAGTTCTTC.

For the CDR3, the DNA is TGTGCCAGCAGCCTCGGGGTAGGGGAGAGAGGTGGCTACACCTTC. It translates to CASSLGVGERGGYTF. The chain links TRBV7-8 to TRBJ1-2, with D perhaps TRBD1 (5 bases). CDR3 length: 15 amino acids. V gave up 5 bases and J gave up 7 bases, with 20 bases separating them. CDR1 is SGHVS, CDR2 FQNEAQ, per germline.